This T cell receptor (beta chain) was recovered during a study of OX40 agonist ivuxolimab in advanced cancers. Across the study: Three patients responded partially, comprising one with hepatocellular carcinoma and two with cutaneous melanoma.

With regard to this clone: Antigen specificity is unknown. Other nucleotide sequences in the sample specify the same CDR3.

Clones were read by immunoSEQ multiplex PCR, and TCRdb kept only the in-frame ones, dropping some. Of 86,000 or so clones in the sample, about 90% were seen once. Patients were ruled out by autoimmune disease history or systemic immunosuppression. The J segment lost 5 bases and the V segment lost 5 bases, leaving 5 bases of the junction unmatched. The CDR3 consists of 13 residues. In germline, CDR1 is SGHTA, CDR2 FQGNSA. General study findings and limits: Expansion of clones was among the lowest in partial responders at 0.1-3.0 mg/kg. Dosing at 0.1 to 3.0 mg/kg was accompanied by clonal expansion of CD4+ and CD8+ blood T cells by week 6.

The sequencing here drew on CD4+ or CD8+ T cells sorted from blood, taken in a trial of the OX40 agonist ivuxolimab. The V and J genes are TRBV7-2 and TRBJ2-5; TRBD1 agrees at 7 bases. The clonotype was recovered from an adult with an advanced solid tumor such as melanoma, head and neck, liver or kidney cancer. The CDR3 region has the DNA TGTGCCAGCAGCCCGAGGGGGCGGGAGACCCAGTACTTC. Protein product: CASSPRGRETQYF.